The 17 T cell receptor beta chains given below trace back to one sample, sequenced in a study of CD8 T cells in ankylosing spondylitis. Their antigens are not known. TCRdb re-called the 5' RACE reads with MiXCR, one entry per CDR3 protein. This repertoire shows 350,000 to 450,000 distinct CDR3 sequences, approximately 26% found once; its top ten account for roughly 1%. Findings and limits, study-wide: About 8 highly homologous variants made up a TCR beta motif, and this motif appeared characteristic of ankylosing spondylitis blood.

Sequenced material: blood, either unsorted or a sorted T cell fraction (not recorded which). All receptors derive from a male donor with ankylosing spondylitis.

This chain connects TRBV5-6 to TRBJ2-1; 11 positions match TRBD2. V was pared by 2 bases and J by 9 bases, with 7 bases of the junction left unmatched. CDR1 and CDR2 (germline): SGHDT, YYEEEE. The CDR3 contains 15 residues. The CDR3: CASSFISGGDGEQFF. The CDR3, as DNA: TGTGCCAGCAGCTTTATTAGCGGGGGGGACGGTGAGCAGTTCTTC.

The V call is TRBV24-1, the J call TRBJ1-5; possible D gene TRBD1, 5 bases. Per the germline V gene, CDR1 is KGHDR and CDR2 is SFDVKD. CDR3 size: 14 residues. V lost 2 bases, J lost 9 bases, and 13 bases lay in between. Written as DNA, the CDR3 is TGTGCCACCAGTGATTGGGGGGAGCTTACGCCCCAGCATTTT. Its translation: CATSDWGELTPQHF.

The CDR3 sequence: CASSDPGQLGDTQYF. Written as DNA, the CDR3 is TGTGCCAGCAGCGATCCGGGACAGCTGGGAGATACGCAGTATTTT. V usage is TRBV2 and J usage is TRBJ2-3; 7 bases are shared with TRBD1. CDR1 and CDR2 (germline): SNHLY, FYNNEI. The CDR3 is 15 residues long. The ends lost 6 bases at V and 5 bases at J; junction bases unmatched: 11.

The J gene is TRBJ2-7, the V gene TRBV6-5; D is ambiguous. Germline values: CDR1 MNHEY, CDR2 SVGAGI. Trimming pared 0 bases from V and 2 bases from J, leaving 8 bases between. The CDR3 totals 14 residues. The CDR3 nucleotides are TGTGCCAGCAGTTACTCGTCGCAGACCTACGAGCAGTACTTC. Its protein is CASSYSSQTYEQYF.

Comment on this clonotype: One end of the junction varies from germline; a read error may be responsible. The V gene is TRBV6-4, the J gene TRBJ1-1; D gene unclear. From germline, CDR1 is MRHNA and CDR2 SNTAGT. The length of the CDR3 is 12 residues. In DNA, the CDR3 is TGTGCCAGCAGCGACTGGAACCCTGAAGCTTTCTTT. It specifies CASSDWNPEAFF.

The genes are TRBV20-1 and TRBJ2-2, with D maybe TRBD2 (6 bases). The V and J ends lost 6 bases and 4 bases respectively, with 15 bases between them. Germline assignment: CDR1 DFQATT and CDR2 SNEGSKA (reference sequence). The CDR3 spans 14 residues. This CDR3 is CSASGGRGTGELFF. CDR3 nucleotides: TGCAGTGCCTCTGGAGGGCGGGGCACCGGGGAGCTGTTTTTT.

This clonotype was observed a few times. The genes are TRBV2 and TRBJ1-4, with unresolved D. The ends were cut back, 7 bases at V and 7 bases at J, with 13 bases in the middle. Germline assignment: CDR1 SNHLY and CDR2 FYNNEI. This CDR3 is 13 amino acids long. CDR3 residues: CASKRTPSEKLFF. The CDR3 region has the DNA TGTGCCAGCAAACGGACCCCATCTGAAAAACTGTTTTTT.

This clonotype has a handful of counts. CDR3 coding DNA: TGTGCCAGCAGTTACCTTAGGACAGGAACTTCAAACAATGAGCAGTTCTTC. It encodes CASSYLRTGTSNNEQFF. The chain links TRBV6-5 to TRBJ2-1, with 7 bases fitting TRBD1. The length of the CDR3 is 17 residues. CDR1 and CDR2 from the germline V gene are MNHEY and SVGAGI. The ends lost 2 bases at V and 5 bases at J; junction bases unmatched: 12.

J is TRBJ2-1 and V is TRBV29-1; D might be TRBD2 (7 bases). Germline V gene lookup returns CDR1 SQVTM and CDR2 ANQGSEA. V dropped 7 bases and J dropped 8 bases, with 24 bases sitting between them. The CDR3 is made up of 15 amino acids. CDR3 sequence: CSAAGGRGSGDEQFF. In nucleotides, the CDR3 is TGCAGCGCCGCTGGGGGGCGCGGGAGTGGGGATGAGCAGTTCTTC.

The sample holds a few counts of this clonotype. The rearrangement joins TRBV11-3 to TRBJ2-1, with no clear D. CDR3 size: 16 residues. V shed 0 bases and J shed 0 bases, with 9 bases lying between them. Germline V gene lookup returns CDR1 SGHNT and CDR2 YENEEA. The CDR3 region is CASSLELLSSYNEQFF. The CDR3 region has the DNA TGTGCCAGCAGCTTAGAGCTCCTGAGCTCCTACAATGAGCAGTTCTTC.

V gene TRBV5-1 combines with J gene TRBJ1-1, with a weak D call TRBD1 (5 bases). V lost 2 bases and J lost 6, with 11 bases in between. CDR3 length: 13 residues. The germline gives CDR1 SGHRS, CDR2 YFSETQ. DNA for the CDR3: TGCGCCAGCAGCTTCACGGGGCAGGCTGAAGCTTTCTTT. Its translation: CASSFTGQAEAFF.

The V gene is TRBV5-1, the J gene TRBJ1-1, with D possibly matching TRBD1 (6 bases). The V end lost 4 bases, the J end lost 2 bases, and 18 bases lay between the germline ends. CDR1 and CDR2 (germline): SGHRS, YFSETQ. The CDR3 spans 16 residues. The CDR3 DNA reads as TGCGCCAGCAGCCCTACCCAGGTGGGGGCAAACACTGAAGCTTTCTTT. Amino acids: CASSPTQVGANTEAFF.

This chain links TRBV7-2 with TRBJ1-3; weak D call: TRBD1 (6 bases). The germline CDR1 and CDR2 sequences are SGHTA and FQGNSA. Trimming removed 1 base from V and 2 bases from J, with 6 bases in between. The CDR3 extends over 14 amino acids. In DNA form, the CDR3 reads TGTGCCAGCAGCTTAGACAGGGCTGGAAACACCATATATTTT. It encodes CASSLDRAGNTIYF. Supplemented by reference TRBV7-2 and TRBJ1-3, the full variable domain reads GAGVSQSPSNKVTEKGKDVELRCDPISGHTALYWYRQSLGQGLEFLIYFQGNSAPDKSGLPSDRFSAERTGGSVSTLTIQRTQQEDSAVYLCASSLDRAGNTIYFGEGSWLTVV.

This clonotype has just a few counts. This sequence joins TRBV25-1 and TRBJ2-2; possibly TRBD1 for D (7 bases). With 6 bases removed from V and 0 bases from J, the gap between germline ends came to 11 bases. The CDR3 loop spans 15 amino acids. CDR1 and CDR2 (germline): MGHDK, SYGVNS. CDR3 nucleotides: TGTGCCAGCAGGCGGGACAGCCCGAACACCGGGGAGCTGTTTTTT. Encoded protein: CASRRDSPNTGELFF.

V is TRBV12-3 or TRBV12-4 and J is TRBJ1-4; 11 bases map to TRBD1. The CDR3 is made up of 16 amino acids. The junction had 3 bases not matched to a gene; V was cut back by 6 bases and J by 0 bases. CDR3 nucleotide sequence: TGTGCCAGCAGAACGGGACAGGGGGCAACTAATGAAAAACTGTTTTTT. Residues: CASRTGQGATNEKLFF.

CDR3 amino acids: CASSLGVANEQFF. The CDR3 DNA sequence: TGTGCCAGCAGCTTGGGGGTCGCAAATGAGCAGTTCTTC. The chain is built from TRBV11-2 and TRBJ2-1; D may be TRBD1 or TRBD2 (5 bases each). Germline values: CDR1 SGHAT, CDR2 FQNNGV. The CDR3 consists of 13 residues. V dropped 3 bases and J dropped 7 bases, with 10 bases sitting between them.

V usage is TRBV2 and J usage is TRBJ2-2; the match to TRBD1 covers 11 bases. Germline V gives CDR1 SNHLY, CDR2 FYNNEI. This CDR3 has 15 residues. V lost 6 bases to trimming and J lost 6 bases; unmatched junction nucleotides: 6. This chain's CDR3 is CASRKRTGGSGELFF. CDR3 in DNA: TGTGCCAGCAGGAAGCGGACAGGGGGCTCCGGGGAGCTGTTTTTT.